What follows are 27 T cell receptor beta chains derived from one specimen sequenced in a study of T cell responses to AZD1222 COVID-19 vaccine. The assay was immunoSEQ multiplex PCR, and TCRdb's table has in-frame clones only and misses some. The sample holds about 130,000 clones, roughly 85% seen once. The sample here was peripheral blood, taken on day 0 of AZD1222 vaccination. The source of these receptors is an adult in good health.

This chain's CDR3 is CASSYGVEGAGYTF. The CDR3, as DNA: TGTGCCAGCAGTTACGGAGTAGAGGGGGCAGGCTACACCTTC. The chain carries TRBV6-5 and TRBJ1-2; 7 bases agree with TRBD1. The CDR3 runs 14 residues. Germline values: CDR1 MNHEY, CDR2 SVGAGI. Germline trimming cut 2 bases from V and 8 bases from J; bases unmatched to any gene: 8.

The chain carries TRBV7-9 and TRBJ1-2; the D gene is possibly TRBD1 (6 bases). The CDR3 runs 12 residues. V shed 5 bases and J shed 7 bases, with 11 bases lying between them. Germline V lookup: CDR1 SEHNR, CDR2 FQNEAQ (reference sequence). CDR3 DNA sequence: TGTGCCAGCAGCCCACAGGGTAGTGGCTACACCTTC. Translating gives CASSPQGSGYTF.

The chain employs TRBV24-1 and TRBJ2-3, with a possible D match to TRBD1 (6 bases). The CDR3 length is 15 residues. CDR1 and CDR2 (germline): KGHDR, SFDVKD. V dropped 2 bases and J dropped 1 base, with 9 bases sitting between them. The CDR3 loop is CATSDYNRGTDTQYF. CDR3 bases: TGTGCCACCAGTGATTACAACAGGGGCACAGATACGCAGTATTTT.

This sequence joins TRBV6-5 and TRBJ1-1; D remains ambiguous. V was trimmed by 4 bases and J by 6 bases, leaving 12 bases between them. CDR1 is MNHEY and CDR2 is SVGAGI in the germline V gene. This CDR3 contains 13 residues. Here the CDR3 reads CASSSGHSAEAFF. CDR3 nucleotides: TGTGCCAGCAGTTCCGGTCACAGCGCTGAAGCTTTCTTT.

The gene calls are TRBV3-1 (or the pseudogene TRBV3-2) and TRBJ2-6, with D perhaps given as TRBD1 or TRBD2 (6 bases each). The CDR3 loop spans 17 amino acids. Per germline, CDR1 LGHDT and CDR2 YNNKEL (reference sequence). Trimming shortened V by 4 bases and J by 4 bases, and 17 bases separated the two germline ends. The CDR3 sequence: CASSPVVGAGGANVLTF. CDR3 DNA: TGTGCCAGCAGCCCTGTGGTGGGGGCGGGAGGGGCCAACGTCCTGACTTTC.

The CDR3 sequence: CASSPRTDNSPLHF. The CDR3, as DNA: TGTGCCAGCAGCCCCCGGACAGATAATTCACCCCTCCACTTT. The rearrangement links TRBV7-2 to TRBJ1-6; D perhaps matches TRBD1 (6 bases). CDR1 is SGHTA, CDR2 FQGNSA, per germline. Trimming removed 5 bases from V and 5 bases from J, with 10 bases in between. The CDR3 has 14 residues.

This clone was seen a handful of times. The rearrangement links TRBV2 to TRBJ1-1; D is perhaps TRBD1 (5 bases). V lost 9 bases to trimming and J lost 2 bases, with 16 bases between them. This CDR3 has 14 amino acids. In germline, CDR1 is SNHLY, CDR2 FYNNEI. The DNA for the CDR3 is TGTGCCAGTAATTCCGGGGCCCTTAACACTGAAGCTTTCTTT. Residues: CASNSGALNTEAFF.

This clone has only a few counts. The rearrangement joins TRBV27 to TRBJ1-1; D unclear. V lost 2 bases, J lost 5 bases, and 18 bases lay in between. This CDR3 is 16 amino acids long. CDR1 MNHEY and CDR2 SMNVEV come from the germline V gene (reference sequence). CDR3 coding DNA: TGTGCCAGCAGTTTAATGGGATACGAAGGAAGGACTGAAGCTTTCTTT. Translated: CASSLMGYEGRTEAFF.

V usage is TRBV19 and J usage is TRBJ1-1; D is perhaps TRBD1 (6 bases). Germline V gives CDR1 LNHDA, CDR2 SQIVND (reference sequence). The CDR3 has 14 residues. V was cut by 6 bases and J by 1 base, with 12 bases left in between. CDR3 protein: CASRTGHQNTEAFF. CDR3 nucleotide sequence: TGTGCCAGTAGGACGGGACACCAGAACACTGAAGCTTTCTTT.

This clone has only one observation. The rearrangement links TRBV18 to TRBJ1-4; 7 nucleotides line up with TRBD1. Germline CDR1 reads KGHSH; CDR2 reads LQKENI. Trimming removed 6 bases from V and 4 bases from J; junction bases left unmatched: 11. The CDR3 is 16 residues long. CDR3 DNA sequence: TGTGCCAGCTCCCCTAGTGGAGGGGGCTTTAATGAAAAACTGTTTTTT. The encoded protein is CASSPSGGGFNEKLFF. The entire variable domain, with the rest obtained from reference TRBV18 and TRBJ1-4, is as follows: NAGVMQNPRHLVRRRGQEARLRCSPMKGHSHVYWYRQLPEEGLKFMVYLQKENIIDESGMPKERFSAEFPKEGPSILRIQQVVRGDSAAYFCASSPSGGGFNEKLFFGSGTQLSVL.

The chain employs TRBV11-2 and TRBJ2-4; TRBD1 aligns across 8 bases. From germline, CDR1 is SGHAT and CDR2 FQNNGV. There are 19 residues in the CDR3. Trimming cost V 1 base and J 0 bases; bases outside gene matches: 11. In DNA form, the CDR3 reads TGTGCCAGCAGCTTAGTGCGGGTGGACAGGGCGGTAGCCAAAAACATTCAGTACTTC. Translation: CASSLVRVDRAVAKNIQYF.

There are a few counts of this clone. The gene calls are TRBV5-6 and TRBJ2-5; tentative D call: TRBD2 (8 bases). Between the trimmed V and J ends, which lost 1 base and 4 bases, there was a span of 20 bases. Germline V gene sequence: CDR1 SGHDT, CDR2 YYEEEE. The CDR3 consists of 17 residues. CDR3 sequence: CASSLPLGRGQGETQYF. CDR3 sequence (DNA): TGTGCCAGCAGCTTGCCCCTCGGGAGGGGGCAGGGAGAGACCCAGTACTTC. The full variable domain, in which reference TRBV5-6 and TRBJ2-5 provide the parts outside the CDR3, is DAGVTQSPTHLIKTRGQQVTLRCSPKSGHDTVSWYQQALGQGPQFIFQYYEEEERQRGNFPDRFSGHQFPNYSSELNVNALLLGDSALYLCASSLPLGRGQGETQYFGPGTRLLVL.

The chain uses TRBV9 and TRBJ1-4, with 8 bases lining up with TRBD1. V was pared by 2 bases and J by 3 bases, with 9 bases of the junction left unmatched. CDR1 SGDLS and CDR2 YYNGEE come from the germline V gene. The CDR3 has 17 residues. The CDR3 sequence is CASSVRGGRGPNEKLFF. The CDR3 DNA reads TGTGCCAGCAGCGTTAGGGGCGGCAGGGGGCCTAATGAAAAACTGTTTTTT.

This clone appeared a single time. Here the CDR3 DNA reads TGTGCCAGCTCCAACGGGGGGGGGATTGAAGCTTTCTTT. Its protein product is CASSNGGGIEAFF. This sequence joins TRBV18 and TRBJ1-1; weak D call: TRBD1 (5 bases). Germline V lookup: CDR1 KGHSH, CDR2 LQKENI. CDR3 length: 13 residues. Trimming took 6 bases from V and 7 from J, leaving 15 bases between them.

The genes are TRBV9 and TRBJ2-2; no clear D gene. Germline CDR1 reads SGDLS; CDR2 reads YYNGEE. Between the trimmed V and J ends, which lost 3 bases and 0 bases, there was a span of 6 bases. This CDR3 has 14 amino acids. CDR3 sequence (DNA): TGTGCCAGCAGCGCGGATCCGAACACCGGGGAGCTGTTTTTT. Residues: CASSADPNTGELFF.

The chain couples TRBV7-9 to TRBJ2-1; possible D gene TRBD1, 6 bases. The V gene lost 5 bases and the J gene lost 4 bases, with 9 bases spanning the gap. The germline V gene has CDR1 SEHNR and CDR2 FQNEAQ (reference sequence). This CDR3 spans 13 amino acids. The CDR3 sequence: CASSAGQYNEQFF. DNA for the CDR3: TGTGCCAGCAGCGCCGGACAGTACAATGAGCAGTTCTTC.

V is TRBV5-6 and J is TRBJ1-2; 7 bases match TRBD1. Germline V gives CDR1 SGHDT, CDR2 YYEEEE. The CDR3 sequence is 14 residues long. Trimming removed 3 bases from V and 4 bases from J; junction bases left unmatched: 6. The CDR3 is CASSSGQLSYGYTF. The DNA for the CDR3 is TGTGCCAGCAGCTCGGGACAGCTATCCTATGGCTACACCTTC.

This chain links TRBV10-1 with TRBJ1-4; D remains ambiguous. Germline V CDR1 and CDR2: WNHNN, SYGVQD (reference sequence). The CDR3 sequence is 13 residues long. Trimming removed 0 bases at V and 10 bases at J, with 9 bases between. The CDR3 loop reads CASSESGVGKLFF. The CDR3 DNA follows: TGCGCCAGCAGTGAGTCTGGAGTGGGAAAACTGTTTTTT.

CDR3 protein: CAIKGERDLGIGQFF. In DNA, the CDR3 is TGTGCCATCAAAGGGGAAAGGGATCTAGGAATAGGGCAGTTCTTC. V is TRBV10-3 and J is TRBJ2-1; D is perhaps TRBD1 (5 bases). From germline, CDR1 is ENHRY and CDR2 SYGVKD. The germline V and J ends were trimmed by 7 bases and 12 bases, with 25 bases remaining between them. The CDR3 spans 15 residues.

The CDR3 region is CASSFYFMTAYQETQYF. CDR3 bases: TGTGCCAGCAGCTTTTATTTTATGACGGCCTACCAAGAGACCCAGTACTTC. This chain joins TRBV5-5 and TRBJ2-5; no definite D call. Germline V CDR1 and CDR2: SGHKS, YYEKEE (reference sequence). CDR3 length: 17 amino acids. V lost 2 bases, J lost 0 bases, and 17 bases lay in between.

J is TRBJ1-2 and V is TRBV7-2, with 8 nucleotides matching TRBD1. The CDR3 has 15 residues. CDR1 SGHTA and CDR2 FQGNSA come from the germline V gene. V trimming: 3 bases; J trimming: 3 bases; junction bases outside the gene matches: 6. The CDR3 is CASSFTGGGDYGYTF. The CDR3 DNA is TGTGCCAGCAGCTTTACAGGGGGAGGAGACTATGGCTACACCTTC.

The chain couples TRBV7-2 to TRBJ2-3; possible D gene TRBD1, 5 bases. Germline CDR1 SGHTA, CDR2 FQGNSA. This CDR3 region has 16 residues. V was pared by 1 base and J by 2 bases, with 13 bases between. The CDR3 here is CASSLVPDTFTDTQYF. DNA of the CDR3: TGTGCCAGCAGCTTAGTGCCGGACACCTTCACAGATACGCAGTATTTT.

The chain joins TRBV20-1 to TRBJ2-7, with D maybe TRBD1 (6 bases). Germline V gene sequence: CDR1 DFQATT, CDR2 SNEGSKA (reference sequence). Trimming pared 6 bases from V and 7 bases from J, leaving 10 bases between. The CDR3 is 10 residues long. The CDR3 nucleotides read TGCAGTGCCGCAAGGGGGGAGCAGTACTTC. Translated, it gives CSAARGEQYF.

This chain connects TRBV6-5 to TRBJ2-6, with D unresolved. This CDR3 spans 14 amino acids. The germline V gene has CDR1 MNHEY and CDR2 SVGAGI. Between the trimmed V and J ends, which lost 4 bases and 2 bases, there was a span of 6 bases. The CDR3 is CASSFGPGANVLTF. In DNA, the CDR3 is TGTGCCAGCAGTTTTGGTCCTGGGGCCAACGTCCTGACTTTC.

This chain joins TRBV5-1 and TRBJ1-4, with unresolved D. V lost 5 bases and J lost 8, with 34 bases in between. CDR3 length equals 20 residues. Germline CDR1 and CDR2: SGHRS and YFSETQ. CDR3 bases: TGCGCCAGCAGTTCGGGCATAGGTGTAACCGGGTCCCGAGTAGGGGAAAAACTGTTTTTT. This encodes CASSSGIGVTGSRVGEKLFF. Filled out from reference TRBV5-1 and TRBJ1-4, the complete variable domain reads KAGVTQTPRYLIKTRGQQVTLSCSPISGHRSVSWYQQTPGQGLQFLFEYFSETQRNKGNFPGRFSGRQFSNSRSEMNVSTLELGDSALYLCASSSGIGVTGSRVGEKLFFGSGTQLSVL.

This clone was counted a few times. CDR3 DNA sequence: TGCGCCAGCAGCCAAGCCGGCAGGGCCAGCACTGAAGCTTTCTTT. It specifies CASSQAGRASTEAFF. V gene TRBV4-3 combines with J gene TRBJ1-1; D is perhaps TRBD1 (5 bases). The CDR3 has 15 residues. The germline V gene has CDR1 LGHNA and CDR2 YSLEER. The V and J ends lost 1 base and 4 bases respectively, with 13 bases between them.

This chain joins TRBV7-2 and TRBJ1-5; TRBD1 aligns across 7 bases. The J segment lost 7 bases and the V segment lost 1 base, leaving 4 bases of the junction unmatched. Germline V gene sequence: CDR1 SGHTA, CDR2 FQGNSA. This CDR3 is built from 14 residues. CDR3 bases: TGTGCCAGCAGCTTAGACAGGGGAGGCCAGCCCCAGCATTTT. This encodes CASSLDRGGQPQHF.